Listed here is a single T cell receptor (beta chain). The clone's antigen remains unknown. Base qualities are not recorded, but no much larger clone differs from it by a single base. The immunoSEQ Assay was used to sequence TCRbeta CDR3 regions. After extraction, genomic DNA underwent amplification by bias-controlled multiplex PCR, followed by high-throughput sequencing. On the authors' methods: Collapsing and filtering of sequences were performed to quantify the absolute abundance of each unique TCRbeta CDR3 region. T cell fraction was estimated by normalizing TCRbeta template counts to usable DNA, which was measured by amplifying reference genes present in all nucleated cells. Repertoire TCRs were annotated as SARS-CoV-2-specific when V gene, CDR3 amino acid sequence and J gene were exactly matched to a known reactive TCR set. The reference SARS-CoV-2 TCR set came from MIRA and was filtered for enrichment in COVID-19-positive ImmuneCODE repertoires, removing public or cross-reactive TCRs. Based on the MIRA antigens, annotated TCRs were further analysed at the level of specific ORF or position within ORF. Breadth was defined as the number of annotated unique rearrangements divided by the total number of unique productive rearrangements, and depth was defined as the summed frequency of the annotated unique rearrangements. Two-sided Wilcoxon rank-sum tests were used to compare TCR breadth between groups. TCRdb stores this immuneACCESS table with in-frame sequences only. Part of the clones is absent; in the studies checked, under half of the shortfall reflects unresolved V genes, and no reason is known for the rest. The D gene and trimming were derived from the DNA, and the V and J assignments and clone size from that table. Here the sample has under 500,000 clones; about 92% occur a single time. The ten largest clonotypes hold 1.5% to 2% of the sample.

This sample was included in a study of Ad26.COV2.S vaccination and SARS-CoV-2 variants (dated by TCRdb to about 2021). As for the study more broadly: Vaccine-arm donors came from COV1001, a multicentre, randomized, double-blind, placebo-controlled phase I-IIa trial of Ad26.COV2.S in healthy adults. Blinding of investigators to trial group allocation was maintained during experiments and outcome assessment. Sequencing of the TCRbeta repertoire served to evaluate the specificity and breadth of SARS-CoV-2-reactive T cell receptors following Ad26.COV2.S vaccination. Participants in the trial were split at random into five groups of five each, receiving low-dose or high-dose Ad26.COV2.S once or twice, or else placebo on both occasions. A total of some 30 samples were included in the TCR-sequenced set, comprising around 19 Ad26.COV2.S vaccine recipients, 5 placebo recipients and 8 SARS-CoV-2 convalescent individuals. Ad26.COV2.S was administered intramuscularly at a dose of 5x10^10 or 1x10^11 viral particles, either as one shot or as two shots given 56 days apart. What the research found in general, with its limitations: Spike-specific TCR breadth was higher in Ad26.COV2.S recipients than in placebo recipients (P = 0.0014). According to the authors, total T cell responses may have been underestimated by the TCR breadth and depth analyses. Comparing responses between vaccine doses or regimens was not something the study was powered to do. Non-spike TCR breadth was comparable between vaccine and placebo recipients, consistent with the vaccine containing only spike. After vaccination, substantial breadth of spike-specific CD8+ and CD4+ T cell responses was reported.

The CDR3, cysteine through phenylalanine, is 16 amino acids long. Kept here is only the CDR3 DNA, which spans 48 bases and is read in frame from base 1. The germline V gene provides CDR1 LGHNA and CDR2 YSLEER. Trimming takes 1 base from V and 6 bases from J, and the germline ends sit 19 bases apart. The treatment or condition label for this specimen denotes: approximately 18 received Ad26.COV2.S at low or high dose, single or two shots; roughly five received placebo; per-sample allocation not given. Repertoires of vaccine and placebo recipients were sequenced from samples collected on day 63 after the first injection. In Cohort 1b, roughly 26 adults aged 18-55 years were enrolled at a single site in Boston, USA, between 29 July and 7 August 2020. Ad26.COV2.S was a replication-incompetent adenovirus type 26 vector expressing a prefusion-stabilized SARS-CoV-2 spike protein from the original Wuhan strain.

Material: peripheral blood, obtained in a trial of Ad26.COV2.S vaccine versus placebo. The origin of this receptor is a person between 18 and 65 years old who received the Ad26.COV2.S COVID-19 vaccine or a placebo. The chain employs TRBV4-3 and TRBJ2-7; confidence is insufficient to name the D gene. The base sequence is TGCGCCAGCAGCCAAGCTTTGGCTCTCCCTCCGGGCGAGCAGTACTTC. Its protein is CASSQALALPPGEQYF.